The clone carrying this T cell receptor (beta chain) was seen a single time. Its cognate antigen is unknown. The data derive from a study of cytomegalovirus exposure and HLA in healthy donors. Study-level findings and limits: It was reportedly the case that the classifier diagnosed cytomegalovirus status with high specificity and sensitivity. The authors enumerated 150 to 200 TCR beta chains as linked to cytomegalovirus.

Clones were read by immunoSEQ multiplex PCR, and TCRdb kept only the in-frame ones, dropping some. This sample has roughly 70,000 clones, with 85% to 90% found just once. Germline lookup yields CDR1 SEHNR and CDR2 FQNEAQ (reference sequence). V lost 3 bases, J lost 4 bases, and 13 bases lay in between. The CDR3 consists of 15 residues. This TCR derives from a woman under 30 in good health and CMV-seropositive. The specimen sequenced was PBMCs. This chain links TRBV7-9 with TRBJ2-1; a weak D match, TRBD2 (5 bases). CDR3 sequence (DNA): TGTGCCAGCAGCTTTATAAGCGGATATTACAATGAGCAGTTCTTC. Its translation is CASSFISGYYNEQFF.